This T cell receptor (beta chain) is from a study of molecular identifiers for immune sequencing clone quantification. TCRdb redid the calling of the PCR reads with MiXCR, one entry per CDR3 protein. There are around 460,000 distinct CDR3 sequences in the sample; about 25% occur only once, and roughly 0.77% lies in the top ten. The CDR3 length is 14 residues. Deletions cut 2 bases from V and 5 bases from J, with 13 bases between. Germline lookup yields CDR1 MDHEN and CDR2 SYDVKM. The chain links TRBV28 to TRBJ2-7; D gene ambiguous. This TCR was recovered from a human donor in good health. Some libraries in this study had Jurkat cell RNA spiked in. The sequenced sample consisted of naive CD8+ T cells from blood, with Jurkat cell RNA spiked in. The subset is: FACS-sorted CD8+CD4-CCR7+CD45RA+ naive T cells. The CDR3 sequence: CASSLPGYLDEQYF. The CDR3 DNA is TGTGCCAGCAGTTTACCTGGCTACCTTGACGAGCAGTACTTC.